The entry that follows covers one T cell receptor (beta chain) sequence. Its antigen is not known. These data are taken from a study of T cell responses to AZD1222 COVID-19 vaccine. Points from the study as a whole: Scientists sampled the repertoires only once the peak T cell response had passed. Females made up more of the donors, who were largely white British, and clonal diversity may have come out too low. Unmutated variant regions are reportedly targeted by nearly half of spike-specific TCRs.

Germline assignment: CDR1 ENHRY and CDR2 SYGVKD. The V and J ends lost 4 bases and 3 bases, in that order; junction bases with no gene match: 5. CDR3 length: 15 residues. The data were produced by immunoSEQ multiplex PCR, yet TCRdb's version contains in-frame clones alone and is incomplete. This sample carries 140,000 or so clones, roughly 93% of them seen once, and the ten largest clones take 10% to 15%. This receptor was obtained from an adult who had recovered from COVID-19. The chain recombines TRBV10-3 with TRBJ2-1, with 8 positions matching TRBD2. Sequenced here: peripheral blood, sampled after recovery from COVID-19. This chain's CDR3 is CAISGREVLYNEQFF. DNA for the CDR3: TGTGCCATCAGTGGGCGGGAGGTCCTCTACAATGAGCAGTTCTTC.